This T cell receptor beta chain stems from a study of technical replicates of blood from several donors. Profiling relied on immunoSEQ multiplex PCR, and the TCRdb table lists in-frame clones only, not all of them. Of fewer than 85,000 clones detected, 90% to 95% appear once; the ten largest clones hold 0.2% to 0.3%. The CDR3 extends over 14 amino acids. Per germline, CDR1 SGDLS and CDR2 YYNGEE. With 1 base removed from V and 5 bases from J, the gap between germline ends came to 10 bases. This clonotype was obtained from a human donor in good health. Sequencing used T cells isolated from PBMCs. The rearrangement joins TRBV9 to TRBJ2-1; D is ambiguous. DNA for the CDR3: TGTGCCAGCAGCGTATCGGGTTCCCACAATGAGCAGTTCTTC. This encodes CASSVSGSHNEQFF.